This T cell receptor (beta chain) originates from a study of cytomegalovirus exposure and HLA in healthy donors. Regarding the study as a whole: Later, TCR association rates were found to vary by HLA locus, highest for DRB1 and lowest for HLA-C.

In this sample, this clone turned up a few times. Its antigen is undetermined. This PCR relied on a set of 60 Vbeta primers and 13 Jbeta primers. Libraries were prepared by immunoSEQ multiplex PCR; TCRdb keeps only in-frame clonotypes and omits some of them. There are fewer than 150,000 clones in the sample; 70% to 75% occur only once, and around 4% lies in the top ten. Germline CDR1 reads SNHLY; CDR2 reads FYNNEI. This CDR3 comprises 14 residues. V lost 7 bases and J lost 2, with 12 bases in between. The chain recombines TRBV2 with TRBJ1-5, with no clear D. The specimen was PBMCs. This sequence originates from a woman between 40 and 50 years old in good health and CMV-seronegative. The CDR3 protein is CASTANAGNQPQHF. The DNA for the CDR3 is TGTGCCAGCACCGCTAATGCGGGCAATCAGCCCCAGCATTTT.